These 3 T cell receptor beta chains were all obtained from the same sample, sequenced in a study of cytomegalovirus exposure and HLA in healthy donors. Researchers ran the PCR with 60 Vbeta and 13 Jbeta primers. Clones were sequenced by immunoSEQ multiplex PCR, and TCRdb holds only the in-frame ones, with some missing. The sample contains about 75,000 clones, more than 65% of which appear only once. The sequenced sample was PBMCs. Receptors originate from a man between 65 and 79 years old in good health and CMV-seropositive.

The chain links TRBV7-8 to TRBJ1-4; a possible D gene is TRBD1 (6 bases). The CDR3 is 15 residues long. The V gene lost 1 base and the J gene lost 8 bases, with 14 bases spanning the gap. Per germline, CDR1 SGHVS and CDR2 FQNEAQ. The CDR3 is CASSLVQGAEEKLFF. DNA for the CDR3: TGTGCCAGCAGCTTAGTACAGGGAGCGGAGGAAAAACTGTTTTTT.

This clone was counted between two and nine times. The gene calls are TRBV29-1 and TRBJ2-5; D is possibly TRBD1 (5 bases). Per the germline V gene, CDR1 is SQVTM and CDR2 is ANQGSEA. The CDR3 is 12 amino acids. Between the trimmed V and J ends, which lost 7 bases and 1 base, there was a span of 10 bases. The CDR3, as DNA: TGCAGCGCATACCAGGGCCAAGAGACCCAGTACTTC. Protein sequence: CSAYQGQETQYF.

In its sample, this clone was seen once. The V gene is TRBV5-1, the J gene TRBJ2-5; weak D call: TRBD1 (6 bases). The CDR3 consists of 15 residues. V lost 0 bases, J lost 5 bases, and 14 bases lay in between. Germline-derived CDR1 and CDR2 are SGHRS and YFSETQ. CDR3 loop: CASSLADRQGETQYF. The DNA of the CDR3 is TGCGCCAGCAGCTTGGCCGATCGGCAGGGGGAGACCCAGTACTTC.